These 2 T cell receptor beta chains came from one sample sequenced in a study of identical twins. In TCRdb, the 5' RACE reads were re-called with MiXCR into one record per CDR3 protein. The sample has 240,000 or so distinct CDR3 sequences; around 7% are singletons. These records were also assigned to another study, of yellow fever vaccine responses in identical twins.

Sequenced: memory (CD45RO+) T cells sorted from blood. These receptors were obtained from a woman aged 18-29 years in good health.

This clonotype has a handful of counts. This chain connects TRBV7-8 to TRBJ1-5, with 12 positions matching TRBD1. The germline V gene encodes CDR1 SGHVS and CDR2 FQNEAQ. The V gene end was trimmed by 4 bases and the J gene end by 9 bases; junction bases not matched to a gene: 7. The CDR3 length is 15 residues. CDR3 bases: TGTGCCAGCAGCTCCGGGACAGGGGGCGGAAGGCCCCAGCATTTT. Protein sequence: CASSSGTGGGRPQHF. Full variable domain (missing parts from reference TRBV7-8 and TRBJ1-5): GAGVSQSPRYKVAKRGQDVALRCDPISGHVSLFWYQQALGQGPEFLTYFQNEAQLDKSGLPSDRFFAERPEGSVSTLKIQRTQQEDSAVYLCASSSGTGGGRPQHFGDGTRLSIL.

This clonotype was detected ten times or more. The J gene is TRBJ2-6, the V gene TRBV29-1; D gene uncertain. This CDR3 has 13 amino acids. Germline CDR1 reads SQVTM; CDR2 reads ANQGSEA. Trimming removed 4 bases from V and 0 bases from J, with 4 bases in between. The CDR3 DNA is TGCAGCGTTGTTGTCTCTGGGGCCAACGTCCTGACTTTC. Translated, it gives CSVVVSGANVLTF.